This TCR beta chain was retrieved from a study of breast tumors, draining lymph nodes, adjacent tissues. Study observations and caveats: Tumors had less TCR diversity than lymph nodes, more than nontumor tissue.

One entry per CDR3 protein results from TCRdb running MiXCR on the multiplex PCR reads. The sample includes over 20,000 distinct CDR3 sequences, less than 40% of them seen just once. The sample holds many counts of this clonotype. Its antigen is not identified. This TCR was sampled from a female donor with breast cancer. Some clones in this sample may be carry-over from other donors' samples. Sequencing was performed on breast tumor tissue.

Here the CDR3 DNA reads TGTGCCACCTCTCTCCCGGGAGGGTTTTACAATGAGCAGTTCTTC. It specifies CATSLPGGFYNEQFF. The chain uses TRBV15 and TRBJ2-1, with 8 positions matching TRBD2. V shed 8 bases and J 4 bases; nucleotides not matched to a gene: 10. Germline CDR1 and CDR2: LNHNV and YYDKDF (reference sequence). This CDR3 contains 15 residues.